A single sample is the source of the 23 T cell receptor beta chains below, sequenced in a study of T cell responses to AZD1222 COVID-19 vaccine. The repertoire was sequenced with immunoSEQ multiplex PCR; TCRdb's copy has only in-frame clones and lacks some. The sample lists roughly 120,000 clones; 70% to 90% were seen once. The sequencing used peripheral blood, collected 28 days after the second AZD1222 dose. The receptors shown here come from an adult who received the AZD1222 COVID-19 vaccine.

As DNA, the CDR3 is TGTGCCAGCAGCTTCCCCGGTCTAGCGGGGGGGCTAAACACCGGGGAGCTGTTTTTT. It is translated as CASSFPGLAGGLNTGELFF. This chain connects TRBV7-9 to TRBJ2-2, with 12 bases matching TRBD2. The CDR3 has 19 residues. CDR1 is SEHNR, CDR2 FQNEAQ, per germline (reference sequence). V shed 3 bases, J shed 2 bases, and the junction held 10 bases outside the gene matches.

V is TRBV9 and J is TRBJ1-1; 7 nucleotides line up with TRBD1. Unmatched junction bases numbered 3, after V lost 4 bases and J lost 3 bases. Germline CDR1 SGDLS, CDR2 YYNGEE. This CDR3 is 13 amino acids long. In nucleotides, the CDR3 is TGTGCCAGCAGCCCGACAGGGCACACTGAAGCTTTCTTT. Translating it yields CASSPTGHTEAFF.

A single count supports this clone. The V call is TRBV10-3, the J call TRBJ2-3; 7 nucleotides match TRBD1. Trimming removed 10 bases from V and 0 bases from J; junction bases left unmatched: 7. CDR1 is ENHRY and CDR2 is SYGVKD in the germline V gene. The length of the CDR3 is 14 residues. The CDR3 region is CATTGQLSTDTQYF. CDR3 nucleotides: TGTGCCACAACGGGACAGCTCAGCACAGATACGCAGTATTTT.

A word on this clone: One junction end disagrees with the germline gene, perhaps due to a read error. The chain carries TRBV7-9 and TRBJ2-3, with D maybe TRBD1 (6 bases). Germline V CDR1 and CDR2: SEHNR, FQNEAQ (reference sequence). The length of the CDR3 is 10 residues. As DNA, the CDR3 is TGTGCCAGCAGCTTCATGGGGGCCAATTTT. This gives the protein CASSFMGANF.

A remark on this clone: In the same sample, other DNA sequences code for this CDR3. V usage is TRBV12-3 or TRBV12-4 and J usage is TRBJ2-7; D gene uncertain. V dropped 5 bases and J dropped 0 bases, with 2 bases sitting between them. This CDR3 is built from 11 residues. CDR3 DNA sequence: TGTGCCAGCAGTCCCTCCTACGAGCAGTACTTC. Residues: CASSPSYEQYF.

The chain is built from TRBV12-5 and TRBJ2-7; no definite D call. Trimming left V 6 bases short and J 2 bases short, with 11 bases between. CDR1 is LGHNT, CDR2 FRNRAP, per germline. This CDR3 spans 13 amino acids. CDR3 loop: CASGDVQTYEQYF. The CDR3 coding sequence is TGTGCTAGTGGGGACGTACAGACCTACGAGCAGTACTTC.

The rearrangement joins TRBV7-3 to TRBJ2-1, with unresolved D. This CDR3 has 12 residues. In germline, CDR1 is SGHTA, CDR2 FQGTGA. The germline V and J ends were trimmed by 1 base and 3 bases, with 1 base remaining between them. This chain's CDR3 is CASSLSYNEQFF. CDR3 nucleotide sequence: TGTGCCAGCAGCTTAAGCTACAATGAGCAGTTCTTC. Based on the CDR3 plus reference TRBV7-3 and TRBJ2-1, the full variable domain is GAGVSQTPSNKVTEKGKYVELRCDPISGHTALYWYRQSLGQGPEFLIYFQGTGAADDSGLPNDRFFAVRPEGSVSTLKIQRTERGDSAVYLCASSLSYNEQFFGPGTRLTVL.

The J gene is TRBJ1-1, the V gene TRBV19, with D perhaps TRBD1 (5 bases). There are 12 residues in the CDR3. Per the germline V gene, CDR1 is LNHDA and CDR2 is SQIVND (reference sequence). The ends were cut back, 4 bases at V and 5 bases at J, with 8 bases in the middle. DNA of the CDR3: TGTGCCAGTAGTAATGGGGGTACTGAAGCTTTCTTT. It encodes CASSNGGTEAFF.

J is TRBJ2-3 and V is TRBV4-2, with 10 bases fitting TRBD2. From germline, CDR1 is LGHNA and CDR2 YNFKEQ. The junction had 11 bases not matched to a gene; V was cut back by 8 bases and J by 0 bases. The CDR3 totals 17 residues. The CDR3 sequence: CASGKSSGRPSTDTQYF. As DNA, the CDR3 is TGTGCCAGCGGAAAATCTAGCGGGAGACCTAGCACAGATACGCAGTATTTT.

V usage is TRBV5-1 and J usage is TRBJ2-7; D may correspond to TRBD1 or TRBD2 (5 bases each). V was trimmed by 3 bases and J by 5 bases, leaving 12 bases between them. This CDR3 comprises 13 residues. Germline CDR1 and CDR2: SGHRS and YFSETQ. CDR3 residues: CASSYPGSHEQYF. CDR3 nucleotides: TGCGCCAGCAGCTACCCAGGGAGCCACGAGCAGTACTTC.

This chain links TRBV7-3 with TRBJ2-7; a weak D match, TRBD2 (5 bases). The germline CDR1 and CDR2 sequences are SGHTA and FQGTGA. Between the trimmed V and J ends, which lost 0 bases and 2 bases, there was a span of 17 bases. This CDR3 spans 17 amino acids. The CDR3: CASSLTSRTGVPYEQYF. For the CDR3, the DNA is TGTGCCAGCAGCTTAACCTCCCGGACCGGGGTCCCCTACGAGCAGTACTTC.

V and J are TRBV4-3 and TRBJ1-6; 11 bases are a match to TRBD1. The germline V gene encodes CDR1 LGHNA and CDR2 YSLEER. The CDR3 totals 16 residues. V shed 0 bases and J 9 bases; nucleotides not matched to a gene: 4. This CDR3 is CASSQESGTGGSPLHF. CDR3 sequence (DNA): TGCGCCAGCAGCCAAGAATCGGGGACAGGGGGTTCACCCCTCCACTTT.

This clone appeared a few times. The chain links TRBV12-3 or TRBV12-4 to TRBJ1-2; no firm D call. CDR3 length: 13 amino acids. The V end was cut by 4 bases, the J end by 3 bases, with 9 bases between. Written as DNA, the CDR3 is TGTGCCAGCAGTTCCGGGGTTGACTATGGCTACACCTTC. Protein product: CASSSGVDYGYTF.

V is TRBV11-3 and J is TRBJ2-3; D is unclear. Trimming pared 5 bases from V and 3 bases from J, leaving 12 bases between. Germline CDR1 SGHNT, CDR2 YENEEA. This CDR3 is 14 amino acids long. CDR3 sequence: CASSLRGETDTQYF. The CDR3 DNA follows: TGTGCCAGCAGCCTCCGTGGGGAAACAGATACGCAGTATTTT.

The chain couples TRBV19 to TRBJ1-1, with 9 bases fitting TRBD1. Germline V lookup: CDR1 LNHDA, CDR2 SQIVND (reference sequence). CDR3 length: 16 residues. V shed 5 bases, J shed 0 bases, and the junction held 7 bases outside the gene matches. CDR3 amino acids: CASSVGQGLLNTEAFF. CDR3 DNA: TGTGCCAGTAGTGTGGGACAGGGATTATTGAACACTGAAGCTTTCTTT.

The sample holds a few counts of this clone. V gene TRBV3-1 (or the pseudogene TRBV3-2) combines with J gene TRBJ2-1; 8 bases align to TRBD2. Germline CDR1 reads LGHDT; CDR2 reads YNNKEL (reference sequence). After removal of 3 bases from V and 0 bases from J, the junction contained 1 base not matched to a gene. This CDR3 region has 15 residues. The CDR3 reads CASSQGLVSYNEQFF. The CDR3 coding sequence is TGTGCCAGCAGCCAGGGACTAGTCTCCTACAATGAGCAGTTCTTC.

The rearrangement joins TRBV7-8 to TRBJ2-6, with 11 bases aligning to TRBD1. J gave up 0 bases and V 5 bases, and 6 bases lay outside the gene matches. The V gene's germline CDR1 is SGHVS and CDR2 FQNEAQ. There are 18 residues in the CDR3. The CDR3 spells CASSTKDRGLSGANVLTF. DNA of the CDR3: TGTGCCAGCAGCACGAAGGACAGGGGGCTCTCTGGGGCCAACGTCCTGACTTTC.

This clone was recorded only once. The CDR3 sequence: CASSLAGIQETQYF. DNA for the CDR3: TGCGCCAGCAGCTTGGCGGGCATACAAGAGACCCAGTACTTC. V gene TRBV5-1 combines with J gene TRBJ2-5; D is uncertain. The CDR3 consists of 14 residues. Germline V gives CDR1 SGHRS, CDR2 YFSETQ. V was clipped by 0 bases and J by 2 bases, with 8 bases between them.

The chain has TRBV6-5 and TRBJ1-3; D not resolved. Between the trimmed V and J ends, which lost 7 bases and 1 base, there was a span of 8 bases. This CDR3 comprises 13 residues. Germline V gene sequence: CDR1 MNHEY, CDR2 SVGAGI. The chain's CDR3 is CASTTASGNTIYF. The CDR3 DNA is TGTGCCAGCACCACAGCTTCTGGAAACACCATATATTTT.

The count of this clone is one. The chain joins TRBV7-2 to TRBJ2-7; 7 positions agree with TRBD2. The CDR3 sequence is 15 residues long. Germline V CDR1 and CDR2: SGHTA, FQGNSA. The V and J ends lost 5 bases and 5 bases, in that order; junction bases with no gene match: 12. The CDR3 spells CASSVRGGRGNEQYF. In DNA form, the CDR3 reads TGTGCCAGCAGCGTCCGGGGAGGGAGAGGTAACGAGCAGTACTTC.

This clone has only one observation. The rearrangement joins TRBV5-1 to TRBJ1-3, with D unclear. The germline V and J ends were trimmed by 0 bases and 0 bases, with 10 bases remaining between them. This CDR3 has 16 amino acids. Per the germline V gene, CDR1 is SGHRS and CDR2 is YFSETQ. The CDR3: CASSLAAPGSGNTIYF. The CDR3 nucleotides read TGCGCCAGCAGCTTGGCCGCCCCTGGCTCTGGAAACACCATATATTTT.

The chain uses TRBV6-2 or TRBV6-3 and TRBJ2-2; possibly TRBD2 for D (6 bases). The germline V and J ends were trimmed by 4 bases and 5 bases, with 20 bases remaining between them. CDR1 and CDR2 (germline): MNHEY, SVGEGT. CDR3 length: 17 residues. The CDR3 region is CASSSLGGEAGTGELFF. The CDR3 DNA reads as TGTGCCAGCAGTTCGCTCGGCGGGGAGGCGGGAACCGGGGAGCTGTTTTTT.

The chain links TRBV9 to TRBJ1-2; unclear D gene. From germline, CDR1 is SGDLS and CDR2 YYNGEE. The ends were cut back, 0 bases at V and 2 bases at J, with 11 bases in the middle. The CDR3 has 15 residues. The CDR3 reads CASSVASGSNYGYTF. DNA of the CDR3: TGTGCCAGCAGCGTAGCTTCCGGGTCCAACTATGGCTACACCTTC. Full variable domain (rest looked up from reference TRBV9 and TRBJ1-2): DSGVTQTPKHLITATGQRVTLRCSPRSGDLSVYWYQQSLDQGLQFLIQYYNGEERAKGNILERFSAQQFPDLHSELNLSSLELGDSALYFCASSVASGSNYGYTFGSGTRLTVV.